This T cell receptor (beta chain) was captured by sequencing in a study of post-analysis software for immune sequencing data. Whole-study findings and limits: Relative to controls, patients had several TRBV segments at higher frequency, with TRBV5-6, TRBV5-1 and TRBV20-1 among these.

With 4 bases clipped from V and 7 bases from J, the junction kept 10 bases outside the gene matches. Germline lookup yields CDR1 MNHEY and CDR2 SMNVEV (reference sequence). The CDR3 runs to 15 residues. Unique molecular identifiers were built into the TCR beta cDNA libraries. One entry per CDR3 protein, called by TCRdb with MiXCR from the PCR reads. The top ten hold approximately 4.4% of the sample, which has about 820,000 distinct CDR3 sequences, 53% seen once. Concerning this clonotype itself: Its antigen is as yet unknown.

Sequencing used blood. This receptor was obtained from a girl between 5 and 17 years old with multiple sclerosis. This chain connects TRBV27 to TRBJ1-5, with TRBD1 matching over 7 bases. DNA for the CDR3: TGTGCCAGCAGTTCGGCAGGGGGGGCAAGGCAGCCCCAGCATTTT. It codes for CASSSAGGARQPQHF.